This TCR beta chain derives from a study of blood T cell repertoires in COVID-19. Overall study context: There were acute and convalescent COVID-19 samples, and they came from the United States, Italy and Spain. In each case, the material was cDNA or gDNA derived from T cells, B-cell-depleted T cells, or PBMCs.

The CDR3 consists of 14 residues. Trimming cost V 5 bases and J 8 bases, with 18 bases left between them. The germline V gene encodes CDR1 SEHNR and CDR2 FQNEAQ (reference sequence). Measured with immunoSEQ multiplex PCR; TCRdb has only the in-frame clones, and not every one. The data contain 35,000 or so clones, about nine tenths of them singletons. The sequenced material came from peripheral blood. The clonotype was recovered from a human donor in a cohort sampled during active COVID-19. The chain recombines TRBV7-9 with TRBJ2-5, with TRBD1 as a possible D gene (6 bases). Written as DNA, the CDR3 is TGTGCCAGCAGCCCGACAGGCCGCGAGGGCACCCAGTACTTC. As protein: CASSPTGREGTQYF.